There are a few counts of the clone carrying this T cell receptor (beta chain). This sample is part of a study of T cell responses to AZD1222 COVID-19 vaccine. Researchers grouped second doses given at about 4 or about 12 weeks into one pool. The V end lost 3 bases, the J end lost 6 bases, and 6 bases lay between the germline ends. The CDR3 sequence is 11 residues long. The repertoire was sequenced with immunoSEQ multiplex PCR; TCRdb's copy has only in-frame clones and lacks some. The sample yields just under 150,000 clones, 70% to 90% seen once. This chain uses TRBV12-3 or TRBV12-4 with TRBJ2-7; the D is unclear. The material was peripheral blood, obtained 28 days after the second AZD1222 dose. The sequence was collected from an adult who received the AZD1222 COVID-19 vaccine. Here the CDR3 DNA reads TGTGCCAGCAGTTTTCAAATCGAGCAGTACTTC. Translating gives CASSFQIEQYF.